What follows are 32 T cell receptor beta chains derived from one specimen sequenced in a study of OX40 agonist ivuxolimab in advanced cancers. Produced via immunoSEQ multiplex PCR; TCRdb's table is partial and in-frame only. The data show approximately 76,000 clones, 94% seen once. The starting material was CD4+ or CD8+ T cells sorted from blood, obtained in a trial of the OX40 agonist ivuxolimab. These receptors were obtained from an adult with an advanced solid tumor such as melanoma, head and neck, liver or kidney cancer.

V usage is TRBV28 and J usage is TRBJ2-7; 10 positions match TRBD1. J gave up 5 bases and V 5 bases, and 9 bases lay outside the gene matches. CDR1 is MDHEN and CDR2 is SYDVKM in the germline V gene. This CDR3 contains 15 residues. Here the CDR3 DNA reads TGTGCCAGCAGTGGCTATGGGACAGGGGTGGACGAGCAGTACTTC. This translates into CASSGYGTGVDEQYF.

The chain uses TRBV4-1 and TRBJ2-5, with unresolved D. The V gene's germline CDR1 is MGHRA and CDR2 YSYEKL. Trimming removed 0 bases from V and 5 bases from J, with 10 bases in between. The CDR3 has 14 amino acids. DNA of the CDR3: TGCGCCAGCAGCCAAGAGAGCGTGGGGGAGACCCAGTACTTC. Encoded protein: CASSQESVGETQYF.

The CDR3 sequence: CASSCGPRAATEGVGEKLFF. For the CDR3, the DNA is TGTGCCAGCAGCTGCGGGCCCCGGGCCGCCACCGAGGGGGTAGGTGAAAAACTGTTTTTT. The J gene is TRBJ1-4, the V gene TRBV27; weak D call: TRBD1 (6 bases). This CDR3 is 20 amino acids long. Trimming pared 6 bases from V and 7 bases from J, leaving 33 bases between. CDR1 is MNHEY and CDR2 is SMNVEV in the germline V gene (reference sequence).

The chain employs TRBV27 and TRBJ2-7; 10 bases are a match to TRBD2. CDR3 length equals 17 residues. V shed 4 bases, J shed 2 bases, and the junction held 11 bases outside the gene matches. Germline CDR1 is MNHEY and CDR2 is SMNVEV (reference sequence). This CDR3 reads CASSYTSGVPTAYEQYF. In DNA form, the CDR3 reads TGTGCCAGCAGTTATACTAGCGGGGTTCCTACGGCCTACGAGCAGTACTTC.

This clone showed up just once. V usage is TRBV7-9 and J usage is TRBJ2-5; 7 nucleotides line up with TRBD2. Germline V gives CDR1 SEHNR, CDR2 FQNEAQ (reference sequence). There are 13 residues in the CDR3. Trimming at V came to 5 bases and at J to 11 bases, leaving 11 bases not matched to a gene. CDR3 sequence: CASSPPRGWEQYF. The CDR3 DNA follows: TGTGCCAGCAGCCCCCCGCGGGGGTGGGAGCAGTACTTC. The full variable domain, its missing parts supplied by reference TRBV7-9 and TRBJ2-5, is DTGVSQNPRHKITKRGQNVTFRCDPISEHNRLYWYRQTLGQGPEFLTYFQNEAQLEKSRLLSDRFSAERPKGSFSTLEIQRTEQGDSAMYLCASSPPRGWEQYFGPGTRLLVL.

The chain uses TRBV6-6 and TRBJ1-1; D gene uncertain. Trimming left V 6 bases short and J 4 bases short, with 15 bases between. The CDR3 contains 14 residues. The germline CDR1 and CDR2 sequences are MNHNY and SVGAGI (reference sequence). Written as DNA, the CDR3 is TGTGCCAGCAGCAACAGCGGAGGTACCACTGAAGCTTTCTTT. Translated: CASSNSGGTTEAFF.

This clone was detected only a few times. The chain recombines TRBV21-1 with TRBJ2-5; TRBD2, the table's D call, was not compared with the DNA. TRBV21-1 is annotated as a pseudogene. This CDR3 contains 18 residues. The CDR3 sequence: CASSARRHRRDFWKTQYF. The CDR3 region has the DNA TGTGCCAGCAGCGCACGCAGACATCGACGGGACTTTTGGAAGACCCAGTACTTC.

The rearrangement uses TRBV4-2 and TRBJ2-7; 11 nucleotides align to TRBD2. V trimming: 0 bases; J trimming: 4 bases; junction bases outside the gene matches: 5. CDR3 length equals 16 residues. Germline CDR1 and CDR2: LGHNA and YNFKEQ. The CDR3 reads CASSQEATSGTYEQYF. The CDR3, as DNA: TGTGCCAGCAGCCAAGAAGCGACTAGCGGGACGTACGAGCAGTACTTC.

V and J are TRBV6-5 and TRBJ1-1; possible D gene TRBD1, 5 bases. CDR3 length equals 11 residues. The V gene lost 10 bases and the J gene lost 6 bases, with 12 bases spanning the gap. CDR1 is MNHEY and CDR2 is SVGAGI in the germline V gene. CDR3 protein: CATGASPEAFF. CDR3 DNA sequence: TGTGCCACCGGGGCCAGCCCTGAAGCTTTCTTT.

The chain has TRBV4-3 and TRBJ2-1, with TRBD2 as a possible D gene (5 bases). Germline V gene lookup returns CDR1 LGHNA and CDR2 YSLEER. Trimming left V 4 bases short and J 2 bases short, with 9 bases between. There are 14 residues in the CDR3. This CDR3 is CASSLRGTYNEQFF. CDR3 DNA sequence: TGCGCCAGCAGCCTCCGGGGAACCTACAATGAGCAGTTCTTC.

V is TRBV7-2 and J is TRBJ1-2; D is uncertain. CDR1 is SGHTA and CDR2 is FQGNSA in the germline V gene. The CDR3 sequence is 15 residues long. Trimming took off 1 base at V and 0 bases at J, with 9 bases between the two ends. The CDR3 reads CASSLVGGTNYGYTF. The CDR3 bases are TGTGCCAGCAGCTTAGTCGGCGGAACTAACTATGGCTACACCTTC.

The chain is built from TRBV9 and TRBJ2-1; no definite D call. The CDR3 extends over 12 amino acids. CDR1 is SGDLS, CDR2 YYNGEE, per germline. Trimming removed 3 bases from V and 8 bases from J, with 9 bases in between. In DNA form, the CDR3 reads TGTGCCAGCAGCGCGAGGACGGATGAGCAGTTCTTC. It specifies CASSARTDEQFF.

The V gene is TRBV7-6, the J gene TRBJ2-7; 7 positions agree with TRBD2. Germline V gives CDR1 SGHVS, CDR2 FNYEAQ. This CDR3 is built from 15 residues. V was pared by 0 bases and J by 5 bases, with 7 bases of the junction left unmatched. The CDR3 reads CASSLAGGSRDEQYF. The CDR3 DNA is TGTGCCAGCAGCTTAGCCGGGGGGTCGAGGGACGAGCAGTACTTC.

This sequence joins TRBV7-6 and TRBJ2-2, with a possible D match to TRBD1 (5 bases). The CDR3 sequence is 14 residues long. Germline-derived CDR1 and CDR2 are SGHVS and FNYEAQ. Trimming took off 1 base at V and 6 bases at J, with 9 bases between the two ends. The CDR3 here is CASSLVVGAGELFF. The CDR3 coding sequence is TGTGCCAGCAGCTTAGTGGTAGGGGCCGGGGAGCTGTTTTTT.

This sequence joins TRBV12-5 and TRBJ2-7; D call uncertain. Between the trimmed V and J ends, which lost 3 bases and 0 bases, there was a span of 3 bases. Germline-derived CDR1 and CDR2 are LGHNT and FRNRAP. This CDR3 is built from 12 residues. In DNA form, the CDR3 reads TGTGCTAGTGGTTTACTCTCCTACGAGCAGTACTTC. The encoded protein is CASGLLSYEQYF.

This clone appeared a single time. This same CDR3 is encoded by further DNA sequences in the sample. Here the CDR3 DNA reads TGTGCCAGCAGTCCCGACAGGGGGCCTGGCTACACCTTC. This translates into CASSPDRGPGYTF. V gene TRBV27 combines with J gene TRBJ1-2; 10 bases fit TRBD1. With 5 bases clipped from V and 7 bases from J, the junction kept 4 bases outside the gene matches. Germline CDR1 is MNHEY and CDR2 is SMNVEV (reference sequence). The CDR3 sequence is 13 residues long.

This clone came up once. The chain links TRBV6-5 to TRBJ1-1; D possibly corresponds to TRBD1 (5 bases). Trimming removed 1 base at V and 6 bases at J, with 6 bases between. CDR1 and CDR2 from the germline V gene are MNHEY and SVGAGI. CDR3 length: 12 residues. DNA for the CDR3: TGTGCCAGCAGTTACTGGGGGGCTGAAGCTTTCTTT. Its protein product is CASSYWGAEAFF.

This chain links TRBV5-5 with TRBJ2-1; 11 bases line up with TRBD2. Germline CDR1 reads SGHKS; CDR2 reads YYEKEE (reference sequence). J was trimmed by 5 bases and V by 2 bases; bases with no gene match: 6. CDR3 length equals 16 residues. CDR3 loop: CASSLPGLAVNNEQFF. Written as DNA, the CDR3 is TGTGCCAGCAGCTTACCGGGACTAGCGGTAAACAATGAGCAGTTCTTC.

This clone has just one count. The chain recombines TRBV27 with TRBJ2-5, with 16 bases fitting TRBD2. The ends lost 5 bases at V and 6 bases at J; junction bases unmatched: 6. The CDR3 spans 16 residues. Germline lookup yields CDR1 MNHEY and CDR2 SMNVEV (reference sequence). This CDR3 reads CASSRGLAGGLKTQYF. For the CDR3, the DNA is TGTGCCAGCAGTCGGGGACTAGCGGGAGGGTTAAAGACCCAGTACTTC.

The CDR3 sequence is CAWTSAASDETQYF. In DNA form, the CDR3 reads TGTGCCTGGACCTCCGCGGCCTCGGATGAGACCCAGTACTTC. The chain joins TRBV30 to TRBJ2-5; D unclear. Trimming shortened V by 4 bases and J by 5 bases, and 17 bases separated the two germline ends. CDR1 is GTSNPN and CDR2 is SVGIG in the germline V gene (reference sequence). The length of the CDR3 is 14 residues.

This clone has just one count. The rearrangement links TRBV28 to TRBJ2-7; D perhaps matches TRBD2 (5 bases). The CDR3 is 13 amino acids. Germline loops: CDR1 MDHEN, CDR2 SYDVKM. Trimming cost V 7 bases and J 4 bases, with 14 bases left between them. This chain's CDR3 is CASTMRARYEQYF. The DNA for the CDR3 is TGTGCCAGCACCATGAGGGCCCGTTACGAGCAGTACTTC.

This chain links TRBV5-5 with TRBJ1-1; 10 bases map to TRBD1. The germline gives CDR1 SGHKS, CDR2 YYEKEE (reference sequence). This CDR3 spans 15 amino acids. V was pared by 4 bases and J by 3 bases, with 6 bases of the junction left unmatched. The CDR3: CASSDTGTGDTEAFF. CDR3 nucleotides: TGTGCCAGCAGCGACACCGGGACAGGGGACACTGAAGCTTTCTTT. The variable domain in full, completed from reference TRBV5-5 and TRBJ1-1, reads DAGVTQSPTHLIKTRGQQVTLRCSPISGHKSVSWYQQVLGQGPQFIFQYYEKEERGRGNFPDRFSARQFPNYSSELNVNALLLGDSALYLCASSDTGTGDTEAFFGQGTRLTVV.

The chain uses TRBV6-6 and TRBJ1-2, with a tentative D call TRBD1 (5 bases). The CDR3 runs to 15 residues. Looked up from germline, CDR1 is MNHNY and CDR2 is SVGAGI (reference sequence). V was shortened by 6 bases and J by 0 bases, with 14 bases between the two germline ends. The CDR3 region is CASSPVGGSNYGYTF. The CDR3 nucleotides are TGTGCCAGCAGCCCCGTGGGGGGTTCTAACTATGGCTACACCTTC.

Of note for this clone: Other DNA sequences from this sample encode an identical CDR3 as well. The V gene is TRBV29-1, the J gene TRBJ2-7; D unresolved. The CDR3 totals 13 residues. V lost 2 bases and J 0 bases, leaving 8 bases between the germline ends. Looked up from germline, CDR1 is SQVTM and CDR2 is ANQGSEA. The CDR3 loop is CSVELGSSYEQYF. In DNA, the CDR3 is TGCAGCGTTGAATTAGGAAGCTCCTACGAGCAGTACTTC.

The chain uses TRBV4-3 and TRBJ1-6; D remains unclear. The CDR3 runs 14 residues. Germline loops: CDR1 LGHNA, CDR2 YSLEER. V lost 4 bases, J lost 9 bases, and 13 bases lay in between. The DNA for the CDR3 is TGCGCCAGCAGCCCTCAGACCTTGGGTTCACCCCTCCACTTT. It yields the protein CASSPQTLGSPLHF.

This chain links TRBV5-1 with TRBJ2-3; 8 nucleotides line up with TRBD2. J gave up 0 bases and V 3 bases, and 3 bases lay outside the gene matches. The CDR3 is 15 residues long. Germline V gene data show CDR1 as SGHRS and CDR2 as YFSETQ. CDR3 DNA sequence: TGCGCCAGCAGCTCCACTAGCGGTAGCACAGATACGCAGTATTTT. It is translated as CASSSTSGSTDTQYF.

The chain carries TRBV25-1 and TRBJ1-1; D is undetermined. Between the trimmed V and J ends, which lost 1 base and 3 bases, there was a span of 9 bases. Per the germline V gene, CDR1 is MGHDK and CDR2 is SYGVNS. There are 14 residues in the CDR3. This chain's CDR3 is CASSELGFYTEAFF. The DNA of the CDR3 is TGTGCCAGCAGTGAATTAGGTTTTTACACTGAAGCTTTCTTT.

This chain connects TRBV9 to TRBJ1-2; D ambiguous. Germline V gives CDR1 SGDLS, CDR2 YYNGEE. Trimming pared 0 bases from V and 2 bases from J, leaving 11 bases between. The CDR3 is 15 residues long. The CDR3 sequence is CASSVEEGTNYGYTF. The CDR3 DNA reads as TGTGCCAGCAGCGTAGAGGAGGGTACAAACTATGGCTACACCTTC.

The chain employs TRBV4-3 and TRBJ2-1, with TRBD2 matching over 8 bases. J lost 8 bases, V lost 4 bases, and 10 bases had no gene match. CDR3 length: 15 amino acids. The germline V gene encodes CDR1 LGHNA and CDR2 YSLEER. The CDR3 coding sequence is TGCGCCAGCAGCCCCCTGGGCGGGAGGTTCGATGAGCAGTTCTTC. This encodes CASSPLGGRFDEQFF.

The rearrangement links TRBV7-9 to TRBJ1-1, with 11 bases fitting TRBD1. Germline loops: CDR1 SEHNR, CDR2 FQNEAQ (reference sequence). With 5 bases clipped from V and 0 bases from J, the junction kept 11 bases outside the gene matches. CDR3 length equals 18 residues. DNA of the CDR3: TGTGCCAGCAGCCTTAACGTCCGGGACAGGGGGATGAACACTGAAGCTTTCTTT. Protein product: CASSLNVRDRGMNTEAFF.

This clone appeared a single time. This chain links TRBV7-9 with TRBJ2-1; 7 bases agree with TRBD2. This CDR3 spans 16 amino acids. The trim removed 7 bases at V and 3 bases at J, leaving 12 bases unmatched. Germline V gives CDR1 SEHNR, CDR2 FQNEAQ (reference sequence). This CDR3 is CASTSGGSYSYNEQFF. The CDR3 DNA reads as TGTGCCAGCACCTCGGGCGGGAGCTATAGCTACAATGAGCAGTTCTTC.

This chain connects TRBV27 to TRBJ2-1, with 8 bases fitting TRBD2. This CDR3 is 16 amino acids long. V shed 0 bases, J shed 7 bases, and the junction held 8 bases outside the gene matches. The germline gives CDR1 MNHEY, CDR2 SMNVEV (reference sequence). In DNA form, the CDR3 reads TGTGCCAGCAGTTTATCGGCGGGAGGCGGTAGGAATGAGCAGTTCTTC. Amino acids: CASSLSAGGGRNEQFF.